The entry below gives a single T cell receptor beta chain sequence along with its context. The read terminates 3 residues before the CDR3 end, so the remaining end is supplied by the germline J gene. This entry belongs to a study of T cells in women clearing cervical HPV infection. This table comes from immunoSEQ multiplex PCR, and its TCRdb copy is limited to in-frame clones, with some not included. The table gives 25,000 to 35,000 clones; the top ten clones make up about 3% of it. The length of the CDR3 is 13 residues. CDR1 and CDR2 (germline): SNHLY, FYNNEI. Deletions cut 7 bases from V and 2 bases from J, with 8 bases between.

The sample taken for sequencing was blood buffy coat. The rearrangement joins TRBV2 to TRBJ2-2, with D possibly matching TRBD1 (5 bases). The receptor was isolated from a woman aged 18-70 years with a cervical HPV16 infection that either progressed to CIN3+ or cleared (not recorded which). The part of the CDR3 DNA that was read is TGTGCCAGCATAGGGGCAAACACCGGGGAG. Translating gives CASIGANTGE. The entire CDR3 reads CASIGANTGELFF.